These 17 T cell receptor beta chains share one sample of origin, sequenced in a study of blood T cell repertoires in COVID-19. Repertoires were generated with immunoSEQ multiplex PCR, while TCRdb's copy carries only in-frame clones and drops some. The profile shows about 95,000 clones, about nine tenths of them singletons. The source material was peripheral blood. The receptor source for this set is a man in his sixties with COVID-19, enrolled during active disease.

The chain couples TRBV19 to TRBJ2-1; 10 nucleotides align to TRBD2. J was trimmed by 7 bases and V by 3 bases; bases with no gene match: 12. This CDR3 has 17 residues. Germline V gene sequence: CDR1 LNHDA, CDR2 SQIVND (reference sequence). CDR3 residues: CASSIPGEASGRNEQFF. Here the CDR3 DNA reads TGTGCCAGTAGTATTCCCGGCGAAGCTAGCGGGAGAAATGAGCAGTTCTTC.

The CDR3, as DNA: TGCGCCAGCAGTGAGTCGGGGAGCTATGGCTACACCTTC. It yields the protein CASSESGSYGYTF. The V call is TRBV10-1, the J call TRBJ1-2; D is undetermined. Trimming removed 0 bases from V and 4 bases from J, with 6 bases in between. Germline CDR1 reads WNHNN; CDR2 reads SYGVQD (reference sequence). The CDR3 runs to 13 residues.

V and J are TRBV5-1 and TRBJ1-5; possibly TRBD1 for D (5 bases). Germline lookup yields CDR1 SGHRS and CDR2 YFSETQ. V was pared by 1 base and J by 5 bases, with 10 bases between. This CDR3 is built from 14 residues. Here the CDR3 DNA reads TGCGCCAGCAGCTTGTTAGGGACTGATCAGCCCCAGCATTTT. Its protein product is CASSLLGTDQPQHF.

The rearrangement joins TRBV19 to TRBJ1-4; D possibly corresponds to TRBD1 (6 bases). The CDR3 is 15 residues long. Per the germline V gene, CDR1 is LNHDA and CDR2 is SQIVND (reference sequence). V was trimmed by 5 bases and J by 0 bases, leaving 10 bases between them. The DNA of the CDR3 is TGTGCCAGTAGTTCCACAGGGACAACTAATGAAAAACTGTTTTTT. Its translation: CASSSTGTTNEKLFF.

The gene calls are TRBV7-3 and TRBJ2-1, with TRBD2 identical over 14 bases. Germline loops: CDR1 SGHTA, CDR2 FQGTGA. The J segment lost 7 bases and the V segment lost 5 bases, leaving 4 bases of the junction unmatched. This CDR3 contains 15 residues. The CDR3 reads CASSLGTSGSNEQFF. The CDR3 region has the DNA TGTGCCAGCAGCCTTGGGACTAGCGGGAGTAATGAGCAGTTCTTC.

The chain couples TRBV19 to TRBJ2-1, with TRBD1 matching over 9 bases. Germline lookup yields CDR1 LNHDA and CDR2 SQIVND (reference sequence). V was clipped by 3 bases and J by 10 bases; unmatched bases: 10. The CDR3 length is 15 residues. For the CDR3, the DNA is TGTGCCAGTAGTATGGACAGGGGATCCCTTGGGGAGCAGTTCTTC. Encoded protein: CASSMDRGSLGEQFF.

The chain is built from TRBV20-1 and TRBJ2-1; a possible D gene is TRBD2 (6 bases). The CDR3 contains 14 residues. Germline V lookup: CDR1 DFQATT, CDR2 SNEGSKA (reference sequence). Trimming left V 3 bases short and J 8 bases short, with 17 bases between. This CDR3 reads CSASSPGEVYEQFF. For the CDR3, the DNA is TGCAGTGCTAGTTCGCCGGGAGAGGTCTATGAGCAGTTCTTC.

The chain joins TRBV2 to TRBJ1-2; D might be TRBD1 (6 bases). There are 13 residues in the CDR3. Germline CDR1 is SNHLY and CDR2 is FYNNEI. Trimming shortened V by 7 bases and J by 2 bases, and 11 bases separated the two germline ends. CDR3 bases: TGTGCCAGCATATCAGGGGCGAACTATGGCTACACCTTC. This gives the protein CASISGANYGYTF.

This clone occurred a few times. The chain links TRBV19 to TRBJ2-1; 8 bases match TRBD2. CDR1 is LNHDA and CDR2 is SQIVND in the germline V gene (reference sequence). There are 16 residues in the CDR3. The junction had 11 bases not matched to a gene; V was cut back by 3 bases and J by 7 bases. The CDR3 loop is CASSILHGLAQNEQFF. CDR3 sequence (DNA): TGTGCCAGTAGTATCCTCCATGGACTAGCTCAGAATGAGCAGTTCTTC.

This clone was detected only once. The rearrangement joins TRBV30 to TRBJ1-1, with D unresolved. V lost 4 bases, J lost 4 bases, and 13 bases lay in between. Germline CDR1 reads GTSNPN; CDR2 reads SVGIG (reference sequence). The CDR3 runs to 13 residues. CDR3 sequence: CAWTLEEGTEAFF. The CDR3 region has the DNA TGTGCCTGGACCCTTGAGGAGGGCACTGAAGCTTTCTTT.

This clone occurred once. This rearrangement joins TRBV19 to TRBJ1-1; D might be TRBD1 (6 bases). Germline lookup yields CDR1 LNHDA and CDR2 SQIVND (reference sequence). This CDR3 spans 13 amino acids. Trimming cost V 8 bases and J 2 bases, with 12 bases left between them. DNA of the CDR3: TGTGCCAGTGTCAGGGGATTAAACACTGAAGCTTTCTTT. Protein sequence: CASVRGLNTEAFF.

This chain uses TRBV5-1 with TRBJ2-7; unclear D gene. Per germline, CDR1 SGHRS and CDR2 YFSETQ. The ends were cut back, 0 bases at V and 5 bases at J, with 6 bases in the middle. The CDR3 is 12 residues long. The chain's CDR3 is CASSLDLHEQYF. CDR3 bases: TGCGCCAGCAGCTTGGATCTACACGAGCAGTACTTC.

The chain joins TRBV19 to TRBJ1-3; 9 nucleotides align to TRBD1. The germline V gene has CDR1 LNHDA and CDR2 SQIVND (reference sequence). The CDR3 length is 15 residues. The ends lost 7 bases at V and 0 bases at J; junction bases unmatched: 4. CDR3 amino acids: CASNLQGASGNTIYF. The CDR3, as DNA: TGTGCCAGTAACCTACAGGGGGCCTCTGGAAACACCATATATTTT. The entire variable domain, with the rest obtained from reference TRBV19 and TRBJ1-3, is as follows: DGGITQSPKYLFRKEGQNVTLSCEQNLNHDAMYWYRQDPGQGLRLIYYSQIVNDFQKGDIAEGYSVSREKKESFPLTVTSAQKNPTAFYLCASNLQGASGNTIYFGEGSWLTVV.

The gene calls are TRBV15 and TRBJ2-1; 8 positions agree with TRBD2. V dropped 4 bases and J dropped 4; count of bases not matched to a gene: 9. There are 16 residues in the CDR3. CDR1 is LNHNV and CDR2 is YYDKDF in the germline V gene (reference sequence). The CDR3 DNA follows: TGTGCCACCAGCACCCCGGGGGGGGACAAATACAATGAGCAGTTCTTC. This translates into CATSTPGGDKYNEQFF.

The CDR3 sequence: CASSDPPEGRYTEAFF. Here the CDR3 DNA reads TGTGCCAGCAGTGATCCGCCGGAGGGACGGTACACTGAAGCTTTCTTT. The chain recombines TRBV6-1 with TRBJ1-1, with a tentative D call TRBD1 (5 bases). Looked up from germline, CDR1 is MNHNS and CDR2 is SASEGT. The CDR3 spans 16 residues. V was clipped by 3 bases and J by 3 bases, with 17 bases between them.

The chain carries TRBV28 and TRBJ2-2, with D possibly matching TRBD1 (6 bases). Trimming left V 8 bases short and J 0 bases short, with 10 bases between. Per the germline V gene, CDR1 is MDHEN and CDR2 is SYDVKM. The CDR3 is 14 residues long. The CDR3: CASLNRANTGELFF. CDR3 in DNA: TGTGCCAGCCTAAACAGGGCGAACACCGGGGAGCTGTTTTTT.

V usage is TRBV12-2 and J usage is TRBJ2-2; TRBD2 is the table's D call and was not checked against the DNA. TRBV12-2 is designated a pseudogene. This CDR3 has 11 amino acids. The CDR3 bases are TGTGCAAGTCAGAGCACCGGGGAGCTGTTTTTT. Translated, it gives CASQSTGELFF.